In its sample, the clone carrying this T cell receptor (beta chain) was seen many times. Its antigen is not identified. Investigators amplified TCR beta CDR3 regions from RNA transcripts. Scientists carried out first-round RT-PCR using HTBI primers and then a second-round multiplex PCR. TCRdb independently ran MiXCR on the multiplex PCR reads; one entry per CDR3 protein. The table has about 480,000 distinct CDR3 sequences, roughly an eighth seen once. The data stem from a study of Graves' ophthalmopathy and Graves' hyperthyroidism. Study background: Before any treatment was given, at initial diagnosis, peripheral blood was collected. General study results and limits: Blood also carried most expanded thyroid clonotypes exceeding 0.001 frequency.

Clinicians made diagnoses from clinical symptoms, serum thyroxine, TRAb, thyroid ultrasound and orbital computed tomography. This receptor was identified in a woman aged 25 to 39 with Graves' ophthalmopathy. The sequencing input was blood.

The CDR3 nucleotides read TGTGCCAGCAGTGGCTTGGGGAGCAATCAGCCCCAGCATTTT. It codes for CASSGLGSNQPQHF. The chain has TRBV12-3 or TRBV12-4 and TRBJ1-5; D ambiguous. V was pared by 5 bases and J by 1 base, with 9 bases between. The CDR3 has 14 amino acids.